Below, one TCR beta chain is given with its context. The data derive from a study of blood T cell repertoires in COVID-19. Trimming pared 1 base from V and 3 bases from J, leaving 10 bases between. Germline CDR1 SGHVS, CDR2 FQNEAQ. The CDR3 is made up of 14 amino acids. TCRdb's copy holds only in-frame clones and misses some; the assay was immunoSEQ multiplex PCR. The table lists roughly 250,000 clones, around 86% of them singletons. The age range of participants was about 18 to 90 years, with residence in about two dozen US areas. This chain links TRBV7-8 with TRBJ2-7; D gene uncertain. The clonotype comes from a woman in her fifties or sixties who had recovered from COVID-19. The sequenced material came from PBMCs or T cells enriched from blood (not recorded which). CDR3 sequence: CASSLETGSYEQYF. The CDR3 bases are TGTGCCAGCAGCTTAGAGACTGGTAGCTACGAGCAGTACTTC. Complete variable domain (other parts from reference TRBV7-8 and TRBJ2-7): GAGVSQSPRYKVAKRGQDVALRCDPISGHVSLFWYQQALGQGPEFLTYFQNEAQLDKSGLPSDRFFAERPEGSVSTLKIQRTQQEDSAVYLCASSLETGSYEQYFGPGTRLTVT.